What follows is one T cell receptor beta chain and its context. Its antigen is still unknown. TCRdb's copy holds only in-frame clones and misses some; the assay was immunoSEQ multiplex PCR. The table records tens of thousands of clones, more than 90% of them present only once. The data were taken from a study of T cell responses to AZD1222 COVID-19 vaccine. Study in general: Both about-4-week and about-12-week second-dose recipients were combined. Overall study findings and caveats: Vaccine-associated CD4 TCRs spanned spike, dominant at 160-218 and 743-854. Baseline seropositivity occurred in only a handful of AZD1222 recipients. Close to half of all spike-specific TCRs reportedly target regions of the variants that are unmutated.

The CDR3 loop spans 14 amino acids. The V end was cut by 4 bases, the J end by 4 bases, with 14 bases between. Germline-derived CDR1 and CDR2 are SGHRS and YFSETQ. This rearrangement joins TRBV5-1 to TRBJ1-1; D not certain. The specimen was peripheral blood, collected on day 0 of AZD1222 vaccination. The clonotype comes from an adult in good health. For the CDR3, the DNA is TGCGCCAGCAGCCCCAGGACGGGATTCACTGAAGCTTTCTTT. This translates into CASSPRTGFTEAFF.